This is a list of T cell receptor beta chains from one sample in a study of CD8+CD57+ T cells in acquired aplastic anemia. TCRdb fed the reads into MiXCR, producing one record per CDR3 protein. The sample records 120,000 or so distinct CDR3 sequences, approximately 41% being singletons. Material: sorted CD4+, CD8+, or CD8+CD57+ T cells (not recorded which) from PBMCs. These TCRs come from a human donor with aplastic anemia. Each CDR3 is given with its conserved first and last residue. Fields, in order: CDR3 protein, CDR3 DNA, clone size, V gene, J gene, D gene. The D gene is left open where the match is weak. Expanded clones are given a class, and other clones once, few, many or no size at all.

cdr3_aa: CASFEANSPLHF
cdr3_nt: TGTGCCAGTTTTGAAGCAAATTCACCCCTCCACTTT
clone_size: few
v_call: TRBV28
j_call: TRBJ1-6
d_call: -

cdr3_aa: CSASPPWDAQYF
cdr3_nt: TGCAGTGCGTCTCCTCCCTGGGACGCCCAGTACTTC
clone_size: few
v_call: TRBV20-1
j_call: TRBJ2-5
d_call: -

cdr3_aa: CASSLVEKGTEAFF
cdr3_nt: TGCGCCAGCAGCTTGGTCGAAAAAGGCACTGAAGCTTTCTTT
clone_size: many
v_call: TRBV5-1
j_call: TRBJ1-1
d_call: -

cdr3_aa: CASSSDRGRSYEQYF
cdr3_nt: TGTGCCAGCAGCTCCGACAGGGGGCGCAGCTACGAGCAGTACTTC
clone_size: many
v_call: TRBV7-2
j_call: TRBJ2-7
d_call: TRBD1

cdr3_aa: CSAPLNRALNTDTQYF
cdr3_nt: TGCAGTGCACCCCTTAATAGGGCGTTGAACACAGATACGCAGTATTTT
clone_size: many
v_call: TRBV20-1
j_call: TRBJ2-3
d_call: -

cdr3_aa: CSARSLAGASYEQYF
cdr3_nt: TGCAGTGCTAGGTCCCTAGCGGGGGCCTCCTACGAGCAGTACTTC
clone_size: many
v_call: TRBV20-1
j_call: TRBJ2-7
d_call: TRBD2

cdr3_aa: CASSTGRQPQHF
cdr3_nt: TGTGCCAGTAGTACCGGTAGACAGCCCCAGCATTTT
clone_size: many
v_call: TRBV19
j_call: TRBJ1-5
d_call: -

cdr3_aa: CASTGAGQETQYF
cdr3_nt: TGTGCCAGCACTGGGGCCGGCCAAGAGACCCAGTACTTC
clone_size: -
v_call: TRBV7-9
j_call: TRBJ2-5
d_call: -

cdr3_aa: CASGLIGDGTGELFF
cdr3_nt: TGCGCCAGCGGCTTGATAGGGGACGGCACCGGGGAGCTGTTTTTT
clone_size: -
v_call: TRBV5-1
j_call: TRBJ2-2
d_call: -

cdr3_aa: CASSELGSVYEQYF
cdr3_nt: TGTGCCAGCAGTGAATTGGGGTCGGTATACGAGCAGTACTTC
clone_size: -
v_call: TRBV2
j_call: TRBJ2-7
d_call: -

cdr3_aa: CSAREENQRQHF
cdr3_nt: TGCAGTGCTAGAGAGGAAAATCAGCGCCAGCATTTT
clone_size: -
v_call: TRBV20-1
j_call: TRBJ1-5
d_call: -

cdr3_aa: CASRRGNEQFF
cdr3_nt: TGCGCCAGCAGGCGGGGCAATGAGCAGTTCTTC
clone_size: -
v_call: TRBV3-1
j_call: TRBJ2-1
d_call: -

cdr3_aa: CATSTRGASLHNEQFF
cdr3_nt: TGTGCCACCAGCACGAGGGGGGCTAGCCTCCACAATGAGCAGTTCTTC
clone_size: -
v_call: TRBV15
j_call: TRBJ2-1
d_call: -

cdr3_aa: CATSDYQGTKGYTF
cdr3_nt: TGTGCCACCAGTGATTATCAGGGGACTAAGGGCTACACCTTC
clone_size: many
v_call: TRBV24-1
j_call: TRBJ1-2
d_call: -

cdr3_aa: CASSPMGDGQHGYTF
cdr3_nt: TGTGCCAGCAGCCCGATGGGGGACGGGCAACATGGCTACACCTTC
clone_size: -
v_call: TRBV9
j_call: TRBJ1-2
d_call: -

cdr3_aa: CSAPQAISSYNSPLHF
cdr3_nt: TGCAGTGCTCCCCAGGCAATAAGCTCCTATAATTCACCCCTCCACTTT
clone_size: -
v_call: TRBV20-1
j_call: TRBJ1-6
d_call: -

cdr3_aa: CAGSYSGGFAGELFF
cdr3_nt: TGTGCCGGCAGTTACTCAGGGGGCTTCGCCGGGGAGCTGTTTTTT
clone_size: -
v_call: TRBV6-5
j_call: TRBJ2-2
d_call: TRBD1

cdr3_aa: CASSSGVREPQHF
cdr3_nt: TGTGCCAGCAGTTCGGGGGTTAGGGAGCCCCAGCATTTT
clone_size: -
v_call: TRBV2
j_call: TRBJ1-5
d_call: -

cdr3_aa: CASSEYAGSEQYF
cdr3_nt: TGTGCCAGCAGTGAATACGCCGGGTCCGAGCAGTACTTC
clone_size: -
v_call: TRBV25-1
j_call: TRBJ2-7
d_call: -

cdr3_aa: CSVGTGALYGYTF
cdr3_nt: TGCAGCGTTGGGACAGGGGCTCTCTATGGCTACACCTTC
clone_size: -
v_call: TRBV29-1
j_call: TRBJ1-2
d_call: TRBD1

cdr3_aa: CASSQQSEKLFF
cdr3_nt: TGTGCCAGCAGCCAGCAGAGTGAAAAACTGTTTTTT
clone_size: many
v_call: TRBV11-2
j_call: TRBJ1-4
d_call: -

cdr3_aa: CASSYRPTYEQYF
cdr3_nt: TGTGCCAGCAGTTACCGACCTACCTACGAGCAGTACTTC
clone_size: few
v_call: TRBV6-2/TRBV6-3
j_call: TRBJ2-7
d_call: -

cdr3_aa: CSGDRGGLNYGYTF
cdr3_nt: TGCAGCGGGGACAGGGGAGGACTTAACTATGGCTACACCTTC
clone_size: -
v_call: TRBV29-1
j_call: TRBJ1-2
d_call: TRBD1

cdr3_aa: CASSQNTESRRGYTF
cdr3_nt: TGCGCCAGCAGCCAAAACACCGAATCGCGCCGTGGCTACACCTTC
clone_size: many
v_call: TRBV4-3
j_call: TRBJ1-2
d_call: -

cdr3_aa: CASSPPSLTIQTQYF
cdr3_nt: TGTGCCAGCAGCCCACCATCACTTACCATCCAGACCCAGTACTTC
clone_size: many
v_call: TRBV7-9
j_call: TRBJ2-5
d_call: -

cdr3_aa: CASSRAPNQPQHF
cdr3_nt: TGTGCCAGCTCCCGGGCCCCGAATCAGCCCCAGCATTTT
clone_size: -
v_call: TRBV7-8
j_call: TRBJ1-5
d_call: -

cdr3_aa: CASSYLGIEAFF
cdr3_nt: TGTGCCAGCAGTTACTTAGGGATTGAAGCTTTCTTT
clone_size: many
v_call: TRBV6-6
j_call: TRBJ1-1
d_call: -

cdr3_aa: CASSDYRTQHF
cdr3_nt: TGTGCCAGCAGTGACTACAGGACCCAGCATTTT
clone_size: many
v_call: TRBV2
j_call: TRBJ1-5
d_call: -

cdr3_aa: CASSPTGVAFF
cdr3_nt: TGTGCCAGCAGCCCAACAGGGGTGGCTTTCTTT
clone_size: many
v_call: TRBV12-3/TRBV12-4
j_call: TRBJ1-1
d_call: TRBD1

cdr3_aa: CASRGQGRTYGYTF
cdr3_nt: TGCGCCAGCAGGGGACAGGGCAGAACTTATGGCTACACCTTC
clone_size: -
v_call: TRBV5-1
j_call: TRBJ1-2
d_call: TRBD1

cdr3_aa: CASSPLSGGGNSPLHF
cdr3_nt: TGTGCCAGCAGCCCCCTGTCAGGGGGTGGTAATTCACCCCTCCACTTT
clone_size: many
v_call: TRBV5-6
j_call: TRBJ1-6
d_call: TRBD1

cdr3_aa: CASSWGLLNTEAFF
cdr3_nt: TGTGCCAGCAGCTGGGGGCTGCTGAACACTGAAGCTTTCTTT
clone_size: many
v_call: TRBV7-8
j_call: TRBJ1-1
d_call: -

cdr3_aa: CASSLDGGPNYGYTF
cdr3_nt: TGTGCCAGCAGCTTAGACGGTGGGCCTAACTATGGCTACACCTTC
clone_size: many
v_call: TRBV7-2
j_call: TRBJ1-2
d_call: -

cdr3_aa: CSVEGKGLANYGYTF
cdr3_nt: TGCAGCGTTGAAGGGAAGGGGTTAGCTAACTATGGCTACACCTTC
clone_size: few
v_call: TRBV29-1
j_call: TRBJ1-2
d_call: -

cdr3_aa: CASSIYTYNSPLHF
cdr3_nt: TGTGCCAGTAGTATTTACACCTATAATTCACCCCTCCACTTT
clone_size: -
v_call: TRBV19
j_call: TRBJ1-6
d_call: -

cdr3_aa: CASSTDRGRDTQYF
cdr3_nt: TGTGCCAGCAGTACGGACAGGGGGCGAGATACGCAGTATTTT
clone_size: -
v_call: TRBV2
j_call: TRBJ2-3
d_call: TRBD1

cdr3_aa: CASSRTSEETQYF
cdr3_nt: TGTGCCAGCAGCCGGACTAGCGAGGAGACCCAGTACTTC
clone_size: many
v_call: TRBV3-1
j_call: TRBJ2-5
d_call: TRBD2

cdr3_aa: CASSLGDTTGELFF
cdr3_nt: TGTGCCAGCAGCTTGGGGGACACCACCGGGGAGCTGTTTTTT
clone_size: -
v_call: TRBV5-6
j_call: TRBJ2-2
d_call: -

cdr3_aa: CSAGDRATGNTIYF
cdr3_nt: TGCAGTGCTGGAGACAGGGCTACTGGAAACACCATATATTTT
clone_size: many
v_call: TRBV20-1
j_call: TRBJ1-3
d_call: TRBD1

cdr3_aa: CSARNRVGNTEAFF
cdr3_nt: TGCAGTGCTAGAAACAGGGTCGGAAACACTGAAGCTTTCTTT
clone_size: many
v_call: TRBV20-1
j_call: TRBJ1-1
d_call: -

cdr3_aa: CATSRGQGPNTQYF
cdr3_nt: TGTGCCACCAGCAGAGGACAGGGGCCTAATACGCAGTATTTT
clone_size: many
v_call: TRBV15
j_call: TRBJ2-3
d_call: TRBD1

cdr3_aa: CSVTGRNSYEQYF
cdr3_nt: TGCAGCGTGACAGGGCGGAACTCCTACGAGCAGTACTTC
clone_size: -
v_call: TRBV29-1
j_call: TRBJ2-7
d_call: TRBD1

cdr3_aa: CASSLNQGRNTIYF
cdr3_nt: TGTGCCAGCAGCCTTAACCAGGGGAGGAACACCATATATTTT
clone_size: many
v_call: TRBV7-9
j_call: TRBJ1-3
d_call: -

cdr3_aa: CATSDPRGDTQYF
cdr3_nt: TGTGCCACCAGTGACCCAAGAGGAGATACGCAGTATTTT
clone_size: few
v_call: TRBV24-1
j_call: TRBJ2-3
d_call: -

cdr3_aa: CASSFNPGRSGNTIYF
cdr3_nt: TGTGCCAGCAGCTTTAATCCCGGACGCTCTGGAAACACCATATATTTT
clone_size: many
v_call: TRBV5-6
j_call: TRBJ1-3
d_call: -

cdr3_aa: CASRESGVYEQYF
cdr3_nt: TGTGCCAGCAGAGAGTCGGGAGTTTACGAGCAGTACTTC
clone_size: -
v_call: TRBV7-8
j_call: TRBJ2-7
d_call: -

cdr3_aa: CASSLLQGHNEQFF
cdr3_nt: TGCGCCAGCAGCTTATTGCAGGGCCACAATGAGCAGTTCTTC
clone_size: many
v_call: TRBV5-1
j_call: TRBJ2-1
d_call: -